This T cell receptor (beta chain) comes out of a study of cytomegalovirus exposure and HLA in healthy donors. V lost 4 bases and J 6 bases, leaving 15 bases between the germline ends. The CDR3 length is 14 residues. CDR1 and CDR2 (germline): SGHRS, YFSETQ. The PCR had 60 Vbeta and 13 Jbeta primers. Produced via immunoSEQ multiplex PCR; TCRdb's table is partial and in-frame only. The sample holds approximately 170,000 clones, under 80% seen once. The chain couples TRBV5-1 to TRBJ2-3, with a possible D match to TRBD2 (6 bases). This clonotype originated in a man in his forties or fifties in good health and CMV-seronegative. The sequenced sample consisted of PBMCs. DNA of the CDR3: TGCGCCAGCAGCCGTGGGGGGTCAGGGGATACGCAGTATTTT. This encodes CASSRGGSGDTQYF.